A single sample gave rise to the 11 T cell receptor beta chains below, sequenced in a study of cytotoxic CD8 clonotypes in ibrutinib-treated CLL. This table comes from immunoSEQ multiplex PCR, and its TCRdb copy is limited to in-frame clones, with some not included. Counted here are roughly 51,000 clones, 45% to 55% occurring once; the ten biggest clones make up over 25%. Sequencing was performed on PBMCs, taken after 12 months of ibrutinib treatment. Receptors originate from a human donor with chronic lymphocytic leukemia.

This chain joins TRBV20-1 and TRBJ2-3; D not certain. The CDR3 is 10 residues long. V shed 3 bases and J shed 6 bases, with 4 bases lying between them. In germline, CDR1 is DFQATT, CDR2 SNEGSKA (reference sequence). The CDR3 DNA reads TGCAGTGCTAGCTCCGATACGCAGTATTTT. Protein sequence: CSASSDTQYF.

This clone was found once. The V call is TRBV30, the J call TRBJ1-2, with D unclear. The germline gives CDR1 GTSNPN, CDR2 SVGIG (reference sequence). This CDR3 has 14 residues. V dropped 4 bases and J dropped 5 bases, with 17 bases sitting between them. The CDR3 region has the DNA TGTGCCTGGATCAGAACCGGGAGACTATATGGCTACACCTTC. It translates to CAWIRTGRLYGYTF. Full variable domain (missing parts from reference TRBV30 and TRBJ1-2): SQTIHQWPATLVQPVGSPLSLECTVEGTSNPNLYWYRQAAGRGLQLLFYSVGIGQISSEVPQNLSASRPQDRQFILSSKKLLLSDSGFYLCAWIRTGRLYGYTFGSGTRLTVV.

This clone is deemed medium-sized (0.01 to 0.1%). The chain has TRBV4-1 and TRBJ2-1, with D possibly TRBD1 on 6 matching bases. The V gene lost 0 bases and the J gene lost 9 bases, with 6 bases spanning the gap. CDR3 length: 12 amino acids. Per germline, CDR1 MGHRA and CDR2 YSYEKL. The CDR3: CASSQEGGEQFF. The CDR3 DNA follows: TGCGCCAGCAGCCAAGAAGGGGGTGAGCAGTTCTTC.

The chain has TRBV4-1 and TRBJ1-6, with unresolved D. The germline gives CDR1 MGHRA, CDR2 YSYEKL. With 0 bases removed from V and 7 bases from J, the gap between germline ends came to 7 bases. This CDR3 spans 14 amino acids. CDR3 protein: CASSQERANSPLHF. CDR3 DNA: TGCGCCAGCAGCCAAGAGAGGGCGAATTCACCCCTCCACTTT.

The chain couples TRBV5-8 to TRBJ2-7; TRBD2 might be the D (6 bases). The CDR3 has 12 amino acids. In germline, CDR1 is SGHTS, CDR2 YDEGEE. The V end lost 2 bases, the J end lost 4 bases, and 7 bases lay between the germline ends. The DNA for the CDR3 is TGTGCCAGCAGCTTAAGCGGGTACGAGCAGTACTTC. Translated: CASSLSGYEQYF.

This clone is medium-sized (0.01 to 0.1%) in the sample. The chain employs TRBV4-1 and TRBJ1-2; D is unclear. V was trimmed by 3 bases and J by 5 bases, leaving 13 bases between them. This CDR3 is 14 amino acids long. CDR1 is MGHRA and CDR2 is YSYEKL in the germline V gene. CDR3 in amino acids: CASSQQDLGYGYTF. The CDR3 region has the DNA TGCGCCAGCAGCCAGCAGGACTTAGGGTATGGCTACACCTTC.

V and J are TRBV18 and TRBJ2-7, with TRBD1 as a possible D gene (5 bases). V gave up 3 bases and J gave up 3 bases, with 15 bases separating them. CDR1 is KGHSH and CDR2 is LQKENI in the germline V gene. The CDR3 sequence is 15 residues long. The CDR3 DNA follows: TGTGCCAGCTCACCTGGCACAGGCCAAATCTACGAGCAGTACTTC. Amino acids: CASSPGTGQIYEQYF.

This clone was seen many times. The J gene is TRBJ2-7, the V gene TRBV7-8, with D possibly TRBD1 on 5 matching bases. V gave up 5 bases and J gave up 0 bases, with 17 bases separating them. Germline assignment: CDR1 SGHVS and CDR2 FQNEAQ. This CDR3 region has 16 residues. The CDR3 DNA reads TGTGCCAGCAGCCCCCCCCTGGGGCGGCACTCCTACGAGCAGTACTTC. This codes for CASSPPLGRHSYEQYF. The full variable domain, in which reference TRBV7-8 and TRBJ2-7 provide the parts outside the CDR3, is GAGVSQSPRYKVAKRGQDVALRCDPISGHVSLFWYQQALGQGPEFLTYFQNEAQLDKSGLPSDRFFAERPEGSVSTLKIQRTQQEDSAVYLCASSPPLGRHSYEQYFGPGTRLTVT.

V gene TRBV19 combines with J gene TRBJ1-5; the D gene is possibly TRBD1 (5 bases). CDR3 length equals 20 residues. Trimming removed 5 bases at V and 4 bases at J, with 30 bases between. CDR1 is LNHDA, CDR2 SQIVND, per germline (reference sequence). CDR3 bases: TGTGCCAGTAGTCGATTCGGTTTTGGATCGGTTCCACAGGTGAATCAGCCCCAGCATTTT. Its protein product is CASSRFGFGSVPQVNQPQHF.

The chain joins TRBV29-1 to TRBJ2-7; TRBD1 aligns across 8 bases. With 7 bases clipped from V and 4 bases from J, the junction kept 9 bases outside the gene matches. Germline-derived CDR1 and CDR2 are SQVTM and ANQGSEA. The CDR3 length is 13 residues. In nucleotides, the CDR3 is TGCAGCGCTAGGGACAGGAGTTTTTACGAGCAGTACTTC. This translates into CSARDRSFYEQYF.

This sequence joins TRBV27 and TRBJ2-5; 14 nucleotides line up with TRBD2. The V gene's germline CDR1 is MNHEY and CDR2 SMNVEV (reference sequence). J lost 5 bases, V lost 2 bases, and 1 base had no gene match. The CDR3 has 15 amino acids. The CDR3 DNA is TGTGCCAGCAGTTTAGGACTAGCGGGAGGCGAGACCCAGTACTTC. Its translation: CASSLGLAGGETQYF.